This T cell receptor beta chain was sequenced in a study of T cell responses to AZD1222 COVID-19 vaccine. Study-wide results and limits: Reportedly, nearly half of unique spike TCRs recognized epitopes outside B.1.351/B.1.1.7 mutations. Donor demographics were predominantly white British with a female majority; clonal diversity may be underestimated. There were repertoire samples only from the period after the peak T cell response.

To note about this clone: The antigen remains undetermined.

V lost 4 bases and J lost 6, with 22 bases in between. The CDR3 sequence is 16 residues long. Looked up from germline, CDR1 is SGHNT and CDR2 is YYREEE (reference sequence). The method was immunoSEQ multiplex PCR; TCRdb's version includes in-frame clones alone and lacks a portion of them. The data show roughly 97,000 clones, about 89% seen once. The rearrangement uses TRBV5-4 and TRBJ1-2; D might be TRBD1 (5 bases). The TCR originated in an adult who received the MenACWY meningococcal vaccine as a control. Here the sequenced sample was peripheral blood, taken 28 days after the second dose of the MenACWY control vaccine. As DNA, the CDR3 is TGTGCCAGCAGCCGGATTGGGGAGGGGCGTGATAATGGCTACACCTTC. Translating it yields CASSRIGEGRDNGYTF.